This T cell receptor beta chain was identified in a study of blood T cell repertoires in COVID-19. The wider study: Samples came from the United States, Italy and Spain, spanning acute and convalescent COVID-19. In each case, the material was cDNA or gDNA derived from T cells, B-cell-depleted T cells, or PBMCs.

Germline CDR1 and CDR2: LNHDA and SQIVND (reference sequence). V shed 7 bases and J shed 1 base, with 10 bases lying between them. CDR3 length equals 13 residues. Original handling: Counts of nucleated cells, estimated from reference gene primer amplification, were obtained. Assay: immunoSEQ multiplex PCR; the TCRdb copy retains only in-frame clones and omits some. D and trimming come from the DNA, and the V and J calls and clone size come from that table. The sample lists 62,000 or so clones, 86% seen once, with over 1.3% in the top ten. This TCR derives from a woman aged 60 to 75 with acute or convalescent COVID-19. The chain carries TRBV19 and TRBJ1-1; unclear D gene. The sample taken for sequencing was peripheral blood. CDR3 loop: CASTRTANTEAFF. DNA for the CDR3: TGTGCCAGTACCAGAACCGCGAACACTGAAGCTTTCTTT.